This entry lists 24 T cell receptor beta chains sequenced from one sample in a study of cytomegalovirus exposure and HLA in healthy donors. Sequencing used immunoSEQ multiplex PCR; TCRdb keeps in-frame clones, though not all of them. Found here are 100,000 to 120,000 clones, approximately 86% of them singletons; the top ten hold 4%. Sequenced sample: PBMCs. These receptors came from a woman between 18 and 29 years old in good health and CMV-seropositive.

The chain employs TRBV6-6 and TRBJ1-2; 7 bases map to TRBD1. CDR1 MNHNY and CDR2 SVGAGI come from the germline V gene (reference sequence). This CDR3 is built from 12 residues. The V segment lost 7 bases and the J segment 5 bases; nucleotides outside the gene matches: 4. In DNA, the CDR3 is TGTGCCAGCACCGAGACAGGGTATGGCTACACCTTC. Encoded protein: CASTETGYGYTF.

CDR3 DNA sequence: TGTGCCAGCAGTGACACTAGCGGGACCTACAATGAGCAGTTCTTC. It specifies CASSDTSGTYNEQFF. This chain uses TRBV6-4 with TRBJ2-1, with 10 bases fitting TRBD2. The J segment lost 2 bases and the V segment lost 2 bases, leaving 0 bases of the junction unmatched. This CDR3 contains 15 residues. The germline gives CDR1 MRHNA, CDR2 SNTAGT.

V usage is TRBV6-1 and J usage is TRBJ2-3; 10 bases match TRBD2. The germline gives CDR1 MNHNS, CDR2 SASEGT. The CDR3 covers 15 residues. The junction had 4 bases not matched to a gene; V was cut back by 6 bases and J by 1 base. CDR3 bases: TGTGCCAGCAGGACTACTAGCGGGGGCACAGATACGCAGTATTTT. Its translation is CASRTTSGGTDTQYF.

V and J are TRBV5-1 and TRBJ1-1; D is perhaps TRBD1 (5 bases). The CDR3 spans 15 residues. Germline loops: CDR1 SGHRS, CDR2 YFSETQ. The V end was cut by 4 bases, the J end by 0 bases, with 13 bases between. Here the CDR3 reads CASSPGATVNTEAFF. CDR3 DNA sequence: TGCGCCAGCAGCCCAGGTGCGACAGTGAACACTGAAGCTTTCTTT.

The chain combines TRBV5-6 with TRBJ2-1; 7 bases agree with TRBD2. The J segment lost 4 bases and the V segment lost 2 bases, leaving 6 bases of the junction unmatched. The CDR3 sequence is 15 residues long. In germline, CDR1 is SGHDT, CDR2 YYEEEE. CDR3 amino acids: CASSLSGASYNEQFF. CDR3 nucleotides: TGTGCCAGCAGCTTAAGCGGGGCTAGTTACAATGAGCAGTTCTTC. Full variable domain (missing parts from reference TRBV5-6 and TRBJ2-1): DAGVTQSPTHLIKTRGQQVTLRCSPKSGHDTVSWYQQALGQGPQFIFQYYEEEERQRGNFPDRFSGHQFPNYSSELNVNALLLGDSALYLCASSLSGASYNEQFFGPGTRLTVL.

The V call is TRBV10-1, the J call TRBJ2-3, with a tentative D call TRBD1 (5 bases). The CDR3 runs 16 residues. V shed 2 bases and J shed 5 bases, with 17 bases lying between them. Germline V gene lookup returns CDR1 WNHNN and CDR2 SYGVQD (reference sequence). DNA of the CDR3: TGCGCCAGCAGTGAGCCCTCGAAGGGGTCAGGAGATACGCAGTATTTT. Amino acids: CASSEPSKGSGDTQYF.

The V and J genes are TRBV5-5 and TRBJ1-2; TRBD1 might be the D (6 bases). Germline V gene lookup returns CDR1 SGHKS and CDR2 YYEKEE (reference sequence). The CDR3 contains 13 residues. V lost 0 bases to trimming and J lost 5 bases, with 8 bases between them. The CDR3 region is CASSLDRDYGYTF. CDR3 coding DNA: TGTGCCAGCAGCTTGGACAGGGATTATGGCTACACCTTC. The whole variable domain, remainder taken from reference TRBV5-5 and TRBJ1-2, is DAGVTQSPTHLIKTRGQQVTLRCSPISGHKSVSWYQQVLGQGPQFIFQYYEKEERGRGNFPDRFSARQFPNYSSELNVNALLLGDSALYLCASSLDRDYGYTFGSGTRLTVV.

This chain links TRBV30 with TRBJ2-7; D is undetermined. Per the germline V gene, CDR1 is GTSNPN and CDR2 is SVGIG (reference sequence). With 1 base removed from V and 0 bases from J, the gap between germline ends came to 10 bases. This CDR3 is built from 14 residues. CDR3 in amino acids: CAWSATGGSYEQYF. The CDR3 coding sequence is TGTGCCTGGAGTGCAACCGGCGGCTCCTACGAGCAGTACTTC.

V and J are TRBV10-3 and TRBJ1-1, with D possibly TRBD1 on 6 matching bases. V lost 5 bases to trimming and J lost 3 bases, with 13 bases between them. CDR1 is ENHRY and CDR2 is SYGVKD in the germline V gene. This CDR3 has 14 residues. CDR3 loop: CAISRGGSDTEAFF. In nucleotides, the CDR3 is TGTGCCATCAGTCGAGGGGGATCGGACACTGAAGCTTTCTTT.

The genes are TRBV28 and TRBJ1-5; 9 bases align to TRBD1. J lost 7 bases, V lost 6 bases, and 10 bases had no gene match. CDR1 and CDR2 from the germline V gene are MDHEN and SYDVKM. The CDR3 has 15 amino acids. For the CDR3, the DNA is TGTGCCAGCAGACCGGGACAGGGTGCATGGCAGCCCCAGCATTTT. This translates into CASRPGQGAWQPQHF.

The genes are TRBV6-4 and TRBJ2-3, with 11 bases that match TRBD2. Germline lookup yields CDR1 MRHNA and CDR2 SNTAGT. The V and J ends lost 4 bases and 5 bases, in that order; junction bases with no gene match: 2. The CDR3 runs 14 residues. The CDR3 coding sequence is TGTGCCAGCAGTGGAGGACTAGCGGGAGATACGCAGTATTTT. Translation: CASSGGLAGDTQYF.

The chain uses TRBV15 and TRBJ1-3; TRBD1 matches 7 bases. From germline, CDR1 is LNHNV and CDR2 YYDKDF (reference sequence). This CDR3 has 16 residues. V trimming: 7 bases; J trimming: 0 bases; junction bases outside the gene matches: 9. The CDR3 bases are TGTGCCACCATTCTTCAGGGGGATGGCTCTGGAAACACCATATATTTT. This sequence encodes CATILQGDGSGNTIYF.

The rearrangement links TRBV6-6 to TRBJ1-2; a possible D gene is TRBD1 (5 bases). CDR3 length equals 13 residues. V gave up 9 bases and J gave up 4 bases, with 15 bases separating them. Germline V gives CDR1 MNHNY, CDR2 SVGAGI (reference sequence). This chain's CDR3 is CASSRQSFYGYTF. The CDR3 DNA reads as TGTGCCAGTTCTCGACAGTCCTTCTATGGCTACACCTTC.

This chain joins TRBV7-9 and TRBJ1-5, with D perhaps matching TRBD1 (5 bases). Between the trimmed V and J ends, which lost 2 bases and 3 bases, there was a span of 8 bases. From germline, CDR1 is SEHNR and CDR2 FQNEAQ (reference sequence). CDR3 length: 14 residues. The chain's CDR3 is CASSLMDNNQPQHF. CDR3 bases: TGTGCCAGCAGCTTAATGGACAACAATCAGCCCCAGCATTTT.

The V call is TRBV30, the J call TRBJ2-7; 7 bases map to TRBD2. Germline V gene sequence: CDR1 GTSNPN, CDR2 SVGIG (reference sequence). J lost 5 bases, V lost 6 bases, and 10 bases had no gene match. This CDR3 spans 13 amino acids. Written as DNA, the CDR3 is TGTGCCTGTAGCCGGGGGGAGGCGGACGAGCAGTACTTC. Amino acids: CACSRGEADEQYF.

The CDR3 nucleotides are TGTGCCAGCAGTTTACAGGGCCTGGGCGACGAGCAGTACTTC. It codes for CASSLQGLGDEQYF. The chain carries TRBV28 and TRBJ2-7; TRBD1 is a possible D gene (5 bases). Per the germline V gene, CDR1 is MDHEN and CDR2 is SYDVKM. The V end lost 2 bases, the J end lost 5 bases, and 13 bases lay between the germline ends. The CDR3 has 14 residues. Full variable domain (remainder filled in from reference TRBV28 and TRBJ2-7): DVKVTQSSRYLVKRTGEKVFLECVQDMDHENMFWYRQDPGLGLRLIYFSYDVKMKEKGDIPEGYSVSREKKERFSLILESASTNQTSMYLCASSLQGLGDEQYFGPGTRLTVT.

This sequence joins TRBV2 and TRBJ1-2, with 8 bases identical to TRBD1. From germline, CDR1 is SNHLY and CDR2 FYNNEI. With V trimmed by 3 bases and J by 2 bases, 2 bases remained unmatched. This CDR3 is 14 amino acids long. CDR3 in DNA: TGTGCCAGCAGTGAGAACAGGGGGAACTATGGCTACACCTTC. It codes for CASSENRGNYGYTF.

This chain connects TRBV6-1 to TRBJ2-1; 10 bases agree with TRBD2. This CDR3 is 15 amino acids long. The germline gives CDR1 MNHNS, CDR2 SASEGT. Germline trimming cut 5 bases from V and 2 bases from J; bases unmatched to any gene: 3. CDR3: CASSPTSGTYNEQFF. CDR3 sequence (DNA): TGTGCCAGCAGTCCAACTAGCGGGACCTACAATGAGCAGTTCTTC.

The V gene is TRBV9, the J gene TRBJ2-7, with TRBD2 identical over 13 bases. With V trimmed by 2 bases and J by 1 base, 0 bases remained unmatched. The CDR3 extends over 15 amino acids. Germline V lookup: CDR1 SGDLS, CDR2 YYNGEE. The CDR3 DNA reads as TGTGCCAGCAGCGTGGGACTAGCGGGATCCTACGAGCAGTACTTC. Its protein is CASSVGLAGSYEQYF.

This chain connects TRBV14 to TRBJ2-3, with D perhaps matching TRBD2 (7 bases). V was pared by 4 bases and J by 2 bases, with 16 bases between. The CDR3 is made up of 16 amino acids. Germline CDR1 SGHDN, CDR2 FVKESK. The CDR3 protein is CASSPLGGAYTDTQYF. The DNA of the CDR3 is TGTGCCAGCAGCCCCCTTGGGGGGGCCTACACAGATACGCAGTATTTT.

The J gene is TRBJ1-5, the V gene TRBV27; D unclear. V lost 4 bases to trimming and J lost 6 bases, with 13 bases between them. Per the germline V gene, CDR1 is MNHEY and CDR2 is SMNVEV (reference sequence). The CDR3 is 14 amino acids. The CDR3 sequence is CASSSGSGSQPQHF. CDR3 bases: TGTGCCAGCAGTTCGGGCTCCGGGAGTCAGCCCCAGCATTTT.

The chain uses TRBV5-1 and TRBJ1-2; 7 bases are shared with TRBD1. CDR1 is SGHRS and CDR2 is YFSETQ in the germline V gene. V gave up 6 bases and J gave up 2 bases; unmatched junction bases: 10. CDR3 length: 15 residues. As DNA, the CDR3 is TGCGCCAGCACCAGGGGGACTCCTCAGAACTATGGCTACACCTTC. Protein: CASTRGTPQNYGYTF.

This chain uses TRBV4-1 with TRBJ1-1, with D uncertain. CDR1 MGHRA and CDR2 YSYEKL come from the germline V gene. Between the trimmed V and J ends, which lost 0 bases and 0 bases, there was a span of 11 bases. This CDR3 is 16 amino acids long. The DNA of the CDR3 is TGCGCCAGCAGCCAAGATGCCCGGTCCGTGAACACTGAAGCTTTCTTT. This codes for CASSQDARSVNTEAFF.

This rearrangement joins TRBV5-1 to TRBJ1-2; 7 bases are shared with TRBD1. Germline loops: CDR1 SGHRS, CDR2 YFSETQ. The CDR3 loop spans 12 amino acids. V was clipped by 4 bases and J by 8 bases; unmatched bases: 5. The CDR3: CASSAPGGGYTF. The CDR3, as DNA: TGCGCCAGCAGCGCCCCAGGGGGAGGCTACACCTTC.